This TCR beta chain comes out of a study of cytomegalovirus exposure and HLA in healthy donors. Notes on the study in general: The classifier, whose performance was assessed in both the original and validation cohorts, reportedly diagnosed cytomegalovirus status with high specificity and sensitivity. CMV serostatus stood as the only immune exposure information on hand. CMV antigen specificity of a few CMV-associated chains was confirmed in vitro.

Participants comprised healthy donors of bone marrow. Use of 60 Vbeta and 13 Jbeta primers characterized the PCR. This table comes from immunoSEQ multiplex PCR, and its TCRdb copy is limited to in-frame clones, with some not included. The sample consists of 99,000 or so clones, 75% to 90% of them appearing once. For this clone: Antigen specificity is unknown.

Germline CDR1 is SGHDT and CDR2 is YYEEEE. Trimming took 7 bases from V and 3 from J; bases not matched to a gene: 3. The length of the CDR3 is 13 residues. The origin of this receptor is a man aged 25 to 40 in good health and CMV-seropositive. Sequenced material: PBMCs. This chain joins TRBV5-6 and TRBJ2-5; 10 positions match TRBD2. CDR3 DNA: TGTGCCAGCGGTCTAGCGGGGGAAGAGACCCAGTACTTC. It translates to CASGLAGEETQYF.